This T cell receptor beta chain was sequenced during a study of shared clonotypes between healthy human individuals. The CDR3 has 12 residues. V lost 6 bases and J lost 7; bases outside the gene matches: 4. The germline V gene encodes CDR1 MNHNS and CDR2 SASEGT. Sequenced by immunoSEQ multiplex PCR; TCRdb stores in-frame clones only, minus some. The sample has about 1.5 million clones; approximately 98% are singletons. V gene TRBV6-1 combines with J gene TRBJ1-2; 8 nucleotides align to TRBD1. This receptor was obtained from a man in his thirties or forties in good health. What was sequenced was naive CD4+ T cells sorted from blood. Subset meaning: CD45RA+ positively selected. CDR3 DNA: TGTGCCAGCAGACGGACAGGGCTTGGCTACACCTTC. It is translated as CASRRTGLGYTF.